The 20 T cell receptor beta chains below were found in one sample sequenced in a study of T-cell reconstitution after alpha-beta-depleted transplantation in children. TCRbeta library construction was performed incorporating unique molecular identifiers. One entry per CDR3 protein, called by TCRdb with MiXCR from the PCR reads. The sample yields around 600,000 distinct CDR3 sequences, about 10% seen once. The sample was PBMCs from the stem cell graft donor, taken from the stem cell graft. These receptors were obtained from a human donor who donated a stem cell graft to a child with acute myeloid leukemia.

This clonotype was detected many times. The chain links TRBV20-1 to TRBJ2-1; 9 nucleotides line up with TRBD2. V gave up 2 bases and J gave up 3 bases; unmatched junction bases: 5. Germline V gene sequence: CDR1 DFQATT, CDR2 SNEGSKA (reference sequence). The CDR3 spans 15 residues. CDR3 amino acids: CSARSSGKIYNEQFF. Here the CDR3 DNA reads TGCAGTGCTAGATCTAGCGGGAAGATCTACAATGAGCAGTTCTTC.

This clonotype has more than one count but fewer than ten. V is TRBV20-1 and J is TRBJ2-2; 7 bases are a match to TRBD2. After removal of 6 bases from V and 1 base from J, the junction contained 11 bases not matched to a gene. The CDR3 runs 16 residues. Germline CDR1 and CDR2: DFQATT and SNEGSKA (reference sequence). This chain's CDR3 is CSAHIEGGRNTGELFF. The CDR3 nucleotides read TGCAGTGCCCACATCGAGGGCGGGAGGAACACCGGGGAGCTGTTTTTT.

The chain joins TRBV12-5 to TRBJ1-1; no reliable D call. Germline CDR1 and CDR2: LGHNT and FRNRAP. The CDR3 runs to 15 residues. Trimming removed 6 bases from V and 0 bases from J, with 14 bases in between. The CDR3 sequence: CASGPPRGMNTEAFF. The CDR3 DNA follows: TGTGCTAGTGGCCCTCCGCGAGGGATGAACACTGAAGCTTTCTTT.

This clonotype was observed a handful of times. This rearrangement joins TRBV5-1 to TRBJ2-1; weak D call: TRBD1 (6 bases). Germline V gene sequence: CDR1 SGHRS, CDR2 YFSETQ. V was cut by 3 bases and J by 4 bases, with 11 bases left in between. The CDR3 loop spans 14 amino acids. The CDR3 bases are TGCGCCAGCAGCTCAGGGGCCCAATACAATGAGCAGTTCTTC. Protein: CASSSGAQYNEQFF.

The chain employs TRBV20-1 and TRBJ2-3; D gene uncertain. CDR3 size: 12 residues. The germline V and J ends were trimmed by 4 bases and 0 bases, with 5 bases remaining between them. Germline CDR1 and CDR2: DFQATT and SNEGSKA (reference sequence). In DNA, the CDR3 is TGCAGTGCTATAGGGAGCACAGATACGCAGTATTTT. This encodes CSAIGSTDTQYF.

There are many counts of this clonotype. This chain joins TRBV12-3 or TRBV12-4 and TRBJ2-7; D not certain. Trimming took 5 bases from V and 4 from J, leaving 12 bases between them. The CDR3 is 13 amino acids. CDR3 loop: CASSPRALYEQYF. The CDR3 coding sequence is TGTGCCAGCAGTCCACGGGCACTATACGAGCAGTACTTC.

The V call is TRBV3-1, the J call TRBJ2-4, with D perhaps matching TRBD1 (6 bases). CDR3 length: 12 residues. Germline loops: CDR1 LGHDT, CDR2 YNNKEL (reference sequence). V lost 2 bases and J lost 13, with 12 bases in between. Here the CDR3 reads CASSQNQGSQYF. The CDR3 DNA is TGTGCCAGCAGCCAAAATCAGGGGAGCCAGTACTTC.

The chain combines TRBV7-2 with TRBJ1-4; no reliable D call. Trimming took 4 bases from V and 7 from J, leaving 10 bases between them. The CDR3 runs to 13 residues. CDR1 and CDR2 from the germline V gene are SGHTA and FQGNSA. CDR3: CASSWTPGEKLFF. As DNA, the CDR3 is TGTGCCAGCAGCTGGACCCCCGGTGAAAAACTGTTTTTT.

V is TRBV7-2 and J is TRBJ2-3; 7 nucleotides agree with TRBD1. The CDR3 spans 17 residues. With V trimmed by 3 bases and J by 6 bases, 15 bases remained unmatched. Germline V gene sequence: CDR1 SGHTA, CDR2 FQGNSA. CDR3 in DNA: TGTGCCAGCAGCTTGTTAGGGACAGTGGGGTTTTCCGATACGCAGTATTTT. Amino acid sequence: CASSLLGTVGFSDTQYF. Full variable domain (remainder filled in from reference TRBV7-2 and TRBJ2-3): GAGVSQSPSNKVTEKGKDVELRCDPISGHTALYWYRQSLGQGLEFLIYFQGNSAPDKSGLPSDRFSAERTGGSVSTLTIQRTQQEDSAVYLCASSLLGTVGFSDTQYFGPGTRLTVL.

This clonotype occurred a few times. This rearrangement joins TRBV12-3 or TRBV12-4 to TRBJ1-1, with unresolved D. Trimming stripped 3 bases from V and 3 bases from J, with 8 bases between. The CDR3 spans 13 residues. The DNA of the CDR3 is TGTGCCAGCAGTTTCAGACGAGACACTGAAGCTTTCTTT. Encoded protein: CASSFRRDTEAFF.

This chain joins TRBV5-1 and TRBJ2-1, with D perhaps matching TRBD2 (5 bases). Germline loops: CDR1 SGHRS, CDR2 YFSETQ. Trimming stripped 7 bases from V and 2 bases from J, with 16 bases between. This CDR3 has 15 amino acids. CDR3: CASRSEGVPYNEQFF. The CDR3 DNA is TGCGCCAGCCGTAGCGAGGGCGTTCCCTACAATGAGCAGTTCTTC.

The chain couples TRBV11-2 to TRBJ2-7; TRBD1 might be the D (6 bases). Trimming removed 5 bases from V and 1 base from J, with 27 bases in between. The CDR3 runs 19 residues. Germline V CDR1 and CDR2: SGHAT, FQNNGV. The DNA of the CDR3 is TGTGCCAGCAGCCGTGACCCAGGTACGACAGGCATTCTATCCTACGAGCAGTACTTC. Translating gives CASSRDPGTTGILSYEQYF. Variable domain in full (rest from reference TRBV11-2 and TRBJ2-7): EAGVAQSPRYKIIEKRQSVAFWCNPISGHATLYWYQQILGQGPKLLIQFQNNGVVDDSQLPKDRFSAERLKGVDSTLKIQPAKLEDSAVYLCASSRDPGTTGILSYEQYFGPGTRLTVT.

The CDR3 DNA reads TGCAGCGCCGCCCAAACAGGGGGCTATGGCTACACCTTC. It yields the protein CSAAQTGGYGYTF. The chain is built from TRBV29-1 and TRBJ1-2; 8 nucleotides line up with TRBD1. The germline CDR1 and CDR2 sequences are SQVTM and ANQGSEA. This CDR3 has 13 amino acids. J gave up 4 bases and V 7 bases, and 8 bases lay outside the gene matches. The entire variable domain, with the rest obtained from reference TRBV29-1 and TRBJ1-2, is as follows: SAVISQKPSRDICQRGTSLTIQCQVDSQVTMMFWYRQQPGQSLTLIATANQGSEATYESGFVIDKFPISRPNLTFSTLTVSNMSPEDSSIYLCSAAQTGGYGYTFGSGTRLTVV.

The chain uses TRBV29-1 and TRBJ2-1; D ambiguous. The CDR3 contains 12 residues. The germline CDR1 and CDR2 sequences are SQVTM and ANQGSEA. V dropped 5 bases and J dropped 8 bases, with 13 bases sitting between them. In nucleotides, the CDR3 is TGCAGCGTTCCCCCAAGAACGCATGAGCAGTTCTTC. Protein: CSVPPRTHEQFF.

This clonotype was seen many times. The chain employs TRBV6-1 and TRBJ2-6, with a weak D call TRBD1 (6 bases). Germline CDR1 reads MNHNS; CDR2 reads SASEGT. The CDR3 length is 17 residues. Trimming took off 6 bases at V and 0 bases at J, with 15 bases between the two ends. The CDR3 sequence is CASRSVRGTSGANVLTF. Written as DNA, the CDR3 is TGTGCCAGCAGGTCGGTCAGGGGTACCTCTGGGGCCAACGTCCTGACTTTC.

This clonotype was found a few times. The rearrangement joins TRBV18 to TRBJ1-4; D is ambiguous. Deletions cut 3 bases from V and 8 bases from J, with 7 bases between. The germline V gene encodes CDR1 KGHSH and CDR2 LQKENI. The CDR3 covers 12 residues. The CDR3 DNA reads TGTGCCAGCTCACCCAAGACCGAAAAACTGTTTTTT. This encodes CASSPKTEKLFF.

This clonotype was counted a few times. V usage is TRBV9 and J usage is TRBJ2-3; D tentatively reads TRBD1 or TRBD2 (6 bases each). With 4 bases removed from V and 0 bases from J, the gap between germline ends came to 12 bases. This CDR3 is built from 15 residues. Per the germline V gene, CDR1 is SGDLS and CDR2 is YYNGEE. The CDR3 DNA reads as TGTGCCAGCAGCCCCCCGGGGGCCAGCACAGATACGCAGTATTTT. Translating it yields CASSPPGASTDTQYF. Full variable domain (missing parts from reference TRBV9 and TRBJ2-3): DSGVTQTPKHLITATGQRVTLRCSPRSGDLSVYWYQQSLDQGLQFLIQYYNGEERAKGNILERFSAQQFPDLHSELNLSSLELGDSALYFCASSPPGASTDTQYFGPGTRLTVL.

The rearrangement uses TRBV7-2 and TRBJ2-5, with 11 bases fitting TRBD2. The CDR3 is 13 amino acids. From germline, CDR1 is SGHTA and CDR2 FQGNSA. Germline trimming cut 6 bases from V and 5 bases from J; bases unmatched to any gene: 2. The chain's CDR3 is CASRGLAAETQYF. CDR3 DNA sequence: TGTGCCAGCAGGGGACTAGCGGCGGAGACCCAGTACTTC.

V usage is TRBV20-1 and J usage is TRBJ2-1, with TRBD1 matching over 8 bases. The V gene end was trimmed by 5 bases and the J gene end by 3 bases; junction bases not matched to a gene: 9. The CDR3 sequence is 15 residues long. Germline V gene data show CDR1 as DFQATT and CDR2 as SNEGSKA (reference sequence). The CDR3 nucleotides read TGCAGTGCTCACCCGGACAGGGCCTACTACAATGAGCAGTTCTTC. Protein: CSAHPDRAYYNEQFF.

Here the CDR3 reads CASSFSGQGLAGYTF. The CDR3 DNA is TGCGCCAGCAGCTTCTCGGGACAGGGACTCGCGGGCTACACCTTC. The chain combines TRBV5-1 with TRBJ1-2; 9 bases fit TRBD1. Germline lookup yields CDR1 SGHRS and CDR2 YFSETQ. The ends lost 2 bases at V and 8 bases at J; junction bases unmatched: 10. The CDR3 covers 15 residues.